This TCR beta chain was observed in a study of shared clonotypes between healthy human individuals. Study-wide results and caveats: The donor pool, a small one, limited the genetic and exposure-history diversity represented.

Negatively enriched CD4+ T cells were divided by CD45RA into naive and memory. This clone was counted once. The target antigen is unknown. The CDR3 contains 16 residues. V dropped 1 base and J dropped 6 bases, with 19 bases sitting between them. Germline V gene lookup returns CDR1 MDHEN and CDR2 SYDVKM. Study processing details: ImmunoSEQ gave junction-only sequences without quality scores, so filtering differed. Measured with immunoSEQ multiplex PCR; TCRdb has only the in-frame clones, and not every one. That table is the source of V, J and clone size, and D and trimming were worked out from the DNA. The sample holds a few hundred thousand clones, around 97% seen once.

The clonotype originates from a woman in her 30s in good health. Sequencing used naive CD4+ T cells sorted from blood. Documented subset: CD45RA+ positively selected. This chain connects TRBV28 to TRBJ2-7, with a tentative D call TRBD1 (6 bases). The CDR3 loop reads CASSLFVGQLDGEQYF. The CDR3 coding sequence is TGTGCCAGCAGTTTATTTGTTGGACAGTTGGACGGCGAGCAGTACTTC.